Below, 3 T cell receptor beta chains from the same sample are listed, as sequenced in a study of cytomegalovirus exposure and HLA in healthy donors. PCR involved 60 Vbeta and 13 Jbeta primers. Clones were read by immunoSEQ multiplex PCR, and TCRdb kept only the in-frame ones, dropping some. Of 150,000 to 200,000 clones listed, around 76% are singletons. The sequencing sample was made of PBMCs. These receptors came from a woman in her 30s in good health and CMV-seropositive.

This chain uses TRBV7-9 with TRBJ2-7, with 7 bases lining up with TRBD2. The CDR3 has 14 residues. V trimming: 5 bases; J trimming: 2 bases; junction bases outside the gene matches: 6. Germline lookup yields CDR1 SEHNR and CDR2 FQNEAQ (reference sequence). The CDR3: CASSPVGGAYEQYF. The CDR3 DNA follows: TGTGCCAGCAGCCCTGTTGGGGGGGCCTACGAGCAGTACTTC.

The chain employs TRBV9 and TRBJ2-7; 9 nucleotides agree with TRBD1. The CDR3 covers 14 residues. In germline, CDR1 is SGDLS, CDR2 YYNGEE. V was clipped by 2 bases and J by 6 bases; unmatched bases: 6. The CDR3 loop is CASSVGDRGSEQYF. Written as DNA, the CDR3 is TGTGCCAGCAGCGTGGGAGACAGGGGGTCCGAGCAGTACTTC.

The chain has TRBV27 and TRBJ2-1, with a possible D match to TRBD2 (6 bases). Trimming removed 6 bases at V and 10 bases at J, with 13 bases between. The CDR3 spans 12 residues. The germline V gene has CDR1 MNHEY and CDR2 SMNVEV (reference sequence). CDR3 bases: TGTGCCAGCAGGGCTAGCGAGGGGGAGCAGTTCTTC. Amino acids: CASRASEGEQFF.